One TCR beta chain is described in this entry. Antigen: not known. The germline CDR1 and CDR2 sequences are MNHEY and SVGAGI. Trimming removed 6 bases from V and 7 bases from J, with 21 bases in between. This CDR3 region has 15 residues. These data belong to a study of T cell responses to AZD1222 COVID-19 vaccine. General study findings and limits: Mapped onto spike, vaccine-associated CD4 TCRs spanned it and were dominant at 160-218 and 743-854. It should be noted that donors were predominantly white British and more often female, and clonal diversity was possibly underestimated. Vaccination with two AZD1222 doses was followed by a rise in Spike-specific TCR breadth and depth.

Second-dose timings of about 4 or about 12 weeks were pooled. Repertoires were generated with immunoSEQ multiplex PCR, while TCRdb's copy carries only in-frame clones and drops some. In the table there are about 120,000 clones, around 83% of which are singletons. Sequencing used peripheral blood, obtained 28 days after the second AZD1222 dose. The receptor was derived from an adult who received the AZD1222 COVID-19 vaccine. The V and J genes are TRBV6-5 and TRBJ1-2, with D perhaps matching TRBD1 (6 bases). The CDR3 sequence: CASSRRRGALSGYTF. CDR3 in DNA: TGTGCCAGCAGCCGAAGGAGGGGGGCGCTTAGTGGCTACACCTTC.